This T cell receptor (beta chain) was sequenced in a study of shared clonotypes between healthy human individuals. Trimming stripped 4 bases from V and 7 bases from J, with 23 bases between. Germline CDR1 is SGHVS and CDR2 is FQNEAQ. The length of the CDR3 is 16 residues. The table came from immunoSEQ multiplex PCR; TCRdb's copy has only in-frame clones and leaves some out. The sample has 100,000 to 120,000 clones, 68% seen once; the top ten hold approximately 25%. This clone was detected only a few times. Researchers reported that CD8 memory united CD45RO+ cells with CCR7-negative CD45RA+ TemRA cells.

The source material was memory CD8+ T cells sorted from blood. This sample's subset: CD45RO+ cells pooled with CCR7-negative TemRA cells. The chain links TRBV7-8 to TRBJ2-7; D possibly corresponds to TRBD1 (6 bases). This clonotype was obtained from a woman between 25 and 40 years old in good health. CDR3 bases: TGTGCCAGCAGCTATCTTAGCCCCGTGGGGGCTGGGGAGCAGTACTTC. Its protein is CASSYLSPVGAGEQYF. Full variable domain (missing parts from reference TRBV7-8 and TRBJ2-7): GAGVSQSPRYKVAKRGQDVALRCDPISGHVSLFWYQQALGQGPEFLTYFQNEAQLDKSGLPSDRFFAERPEGSVSTLKIQRTQQEDSAVYLCASSYLSPVGAGEQYFGPGTRLTVT.